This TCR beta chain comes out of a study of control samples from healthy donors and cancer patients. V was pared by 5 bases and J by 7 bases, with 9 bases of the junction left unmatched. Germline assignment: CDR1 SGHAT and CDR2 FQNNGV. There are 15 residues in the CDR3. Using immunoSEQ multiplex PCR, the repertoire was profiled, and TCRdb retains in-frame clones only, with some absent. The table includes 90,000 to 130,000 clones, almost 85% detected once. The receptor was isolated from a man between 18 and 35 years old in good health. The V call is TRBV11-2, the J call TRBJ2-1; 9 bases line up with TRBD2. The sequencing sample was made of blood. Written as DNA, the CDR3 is TGTGCCAGCAGCAGCAGCGGGGGGCCTAGAAATGAGCAGTTCTTC. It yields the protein CASSSSGGPRNEQFF. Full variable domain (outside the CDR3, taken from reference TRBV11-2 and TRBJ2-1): EAGVAQSPRYKIIEKRQSVAFWCNPISGHATLYWYQQILGQGPKLLIQFQNNGVVDDSQLPKDRFSAERLKGVDSTLKIQPAKLEDSAVYLCASSSSGGPRNEQFFGPGTRLTVL.